The rows below give T cell receptor beta chains drawn from one sample of a study of blood T cell repertoires in COVID-19. Assay: immunoSEQ multiplex PCR; the TCRdb copy retains only in-frame clones and omits some. The sample yields 320,000 or so clones, roughly 90% seen once. Specimen: PBMCs or T cells enriched from blood (not recorded which). Receptor source: a man between 60 and 70 years old who had recovered from COVID-19. Each CDR3 is given with its conserved first and last residue. Each record gives: J gene, D gene, clone size, V gene, CDR3 protein, CDR3 DNA. A D gene is named only where the DNA matches it firmly. A row's size may be missing; if present it is once, few, many or a size class.

TRBJ2-5,TRBD1,-,TRBV4-1,CASSQEALGQRKAETQYF,TGCGCCAGCAGCCAAGAGGCTTTGGGACAGAGAAAGGCAGAGACCCAGTACTTC
TRBJ1-1,TRBD1,-,TRBV7-9,CASSSDGTVFYHLEAFF,TGTGCCAGCAGCTCCGACGGGACAGTTTTTTACCACCTTGAAGCTTTCTTT
TRBJ1-1,-,once,TRBV7-2,CASSLWDKFSAFF,TGTGCCAGCAGCCTATGGGACAAATTTTCAGCTTTCTTT
TRBJ1-1,TRBD1,-,TRBV5-1,CASSGAGTGDTEAFF,TGCGCCAGCAGCGGTGCCGGGACAGGGGACACTGAAGCTTTCTTT
TRBJ2-1,TRBD2,-,TRBV7-3,CASSPVAGEVNEQFF,TGTGCCAGCAGCCCGGTAGCGGGAGAAGTGAATGAGCAGTTCTTC
TRBJ2-5,TRBD2,-,TRBV24-1,CATSDFTRGGETQYF,TGTGCCACCAGTGATTTTACCCGGGGGGGGGAGACCCAGTACTTC
TRBJ1-5,TRBD1,-,TRBV19,CASSILTGQGGQNQPQHF,TGTGCCAGTAGTATACTCACGGGACAGGGGGGTCAGAATCAGCCCCAGCATTTT
TRBJ1-1,-,-,TRBV28,CASIGGLVRTEAFF,TGTGCCAGCATCGGGGGGCTGGTACGCACTGAAGCTTTCTTT
TRBJ2-7,TRBD1,-,TRBV6-1,CASSEPGQVVYEQYF,TGTGCCAGCAGTGAACCGGGACAGGTCGTCTACGAGCAGTACTTC
TRBJ2-7,TRBD2,-,TRBV5-1,CASSSGLAETYEQYF,TGCGCCAGCAGCTCAGGACTAGCGGAAACCTACGAGCAGTACTTC
TRBJ1-2,TRBD1,-,TRBV6-5,CASRIGQGSTYGYTF,TGTGCCAGCAGAATCGGACAGGGGAGTACCTATGGCTACACCTTC
TRBJ2-7,TRBD1,-,TRBV5-4,CASSLRTGSSYEQYF,TGTGCCAGCAGCTTGAGGACAGGGTCTTCCTACGAGCAGTACTTC
TRBJ1-1,TRBD1,few,TRBV7-9,CASTEQGSTEAFF,TGTGCCAGCACCGAACAGGGGTCCACTGAAGCTTTCTTT
TRBJ1-1,-,-,TRBV28,CASSLTPTGMNTEAFF,TGTGCCAGCAGTTTAACCCCGACAGGCATGAACACTGAAGCTTTCTTT
TRBJ2-7,-,-,TRBV6-5,CASRIEGAHEQYF,TGTGCCAGCCGCATCGAAGGGGCCCACGAGCAGTACTTC
TRBJ2-7,TRBD1,-,TRBV12-3/TRBV12-4,CASRRQGAYEQYF,TGTGCCAGTAGAAGACAGGGGGCGTACGAGCAGTACTTC
TRBJ1-4,-,-,TRBV6-5,CASSYSGRVGEKLFF,TGTGCCAGCAGTTACTCGGGCAGGGTTGGAGAAAAACTGTTTTTT
TRBJ1-1,-,-,TRBV5-1,CASSTPYGGGTEAFF,TGCGCCAGCAGCACACCCTACGGGGGAGGAACTGAAGCTTTCTTT
TRBJ2-5,TRBD2,once,TRBV2,CASSEWTSGRYQETQYF,TGTGCCAGCAGTGAGTGGACTAGCGGGAGGTACCAAGAGACCCAGTACTTC
TRBJ2-3,TRBD2,-,TRBV18,CASSPQGTTRTSGSLTDTQYF,TGTGCCAGCTCACCACAGGGGACGACAAGGACTAGCGGGAGTCTCACAGATACGCAGTATTTT
TRBJ1-2,-,-,TRBV24-1,CATSDYAWGYTF,TGTGCCACCAGTGACTACGCCTGGGGCTACACCTTC
TRBJ2-3,-,-,TRBV29-1,CSVGPGPSTDTQYF,TGCAGCGTTGGCCCCGGTCCTTCCACAGATACGCAGTATTTT
TRBJ2-1,-,-,TRBV21-1,CAGSTHYPKRYNEQFF,TGTGCCGGCAGCACCCACTACCCTAAGAGGTACAATGAGCAGTTCTTC
TRBJ2-5,-,-,TRBV18,CASSEGLQETQYF,TGTGCCAGCTCAGAAGGACTGCAAGAGACCCAGTACTTC
TRBJ1-2,-,-,TRBV7-9,CASSLGTDNYGYTF,TGTGCCAGCAGCTTAGGGACAGATAACTATGGCTACACCTTC
TRBJ2-2,-,-,TRBV7-9,CASSEIWTDNTGELFF,TGTGCCAGCAGCGAGATTTGGACAGACAACACCGGGGAGCTGTTTTTT
TRBJ2-7,-,-,TRBV7-9,CASSLWGATPDEQYF,TGTGCCAGCAGCTTATGGGGAGCAACTCCGGACGAGCAGTACTTC
TRBJ1-1,-,few,TRBV19,CASSIAGFGTEAFF,TGTGCCAGTAGTATAGCAGGGTTTGGCACTGAAGCTTTCTTT
TRBJ1-6,-,-,TRBV27,CASSPWVRGNSPLHF,TGTGCCAGCAGTCCCTGGGTCAGGGGAAATTCACCCCTCCACTTT
TRBJ2-7,-,-,TRBV6-5,CASSYSMTASSYEQYF,TGTGCCAGCAGTTACTCTATGACAGCCAGCTCCTACGAGCAGTACTTC
TRBJ2-1,-,-,TRBV3-1/TRBV3-2,CASSPRPHEQFF,TGTGCCAGCAGCCCGCGTCCCCATGAGCAGTTCTTC
TRBJ2-5,TRBD1,-,TRBV19,CASSARTGGGETQYF,TGTGCCAGTAGTGCTCGGACAGGGGGCGGTGAGACCCAGTACTTC
TRBJ1-1,-,-,TRBV4-3,CASSPLLGAGATEAFF,TGCGCCAGCAGCCCCCTCCTGGGGGCTGGGGCCACTGAAGCTTTCTTT
TRBJ2-1,TRBD1,few,TRBV27,CASRPGQGYNEQFF,TGTGCCAGCAGACCGGGACAGGGATACAATGAGCAGTTCTTC
TRBJ1-1,TRBD1,-,TRBV4-2,CASSHPMGQGGTEAFF,TGTGCCAGCAGCCACCCAATGGGACAGGGAGGCACTGAAGCTTTCTTT
TRBJ1-4,-,-,TRBV4-2,CASSQDDVSATNEKLFF,TGTGCCAGCAGCCAAGATGATGTGAGTGCAACTAATGAAAAACTGTTTTTT
TRBJ2-2,TRBD2,-,TRBV9,CASSVGGRDTGELFF,TGTGCCAGCAGCGTAGGGGGGAGGGACACCGGGGAGCTGTTTTTT
TRBJ1-4,-,-,TRBV5-1,CASSLVPEGEKLFF,TGCGCCAGCAGCTTGGTCCCAGAGGGTGAAAAACTGTTTTTT
TRBJ1-6,-,once,TRBV7-6,CASSLGQGSNSPLHF,TGTGCCAGCAGCTTAGGGCAGGGAAGTAATTCACCCCTCCACTTT
TRBJ2-2,-,-,TRBV7-2,CASSPRQAPGELFF,TGTGCCAGCAGCCCAAGACAGGCACCCGGGGAGCTGTTTTTT
TRBJ2-1,-,few,TRBV2,CASGYSTYNEQFF,TGTGCCAGCGGATACAGCACCTACAATGAGCAGTTCTTC
TRBJ1-1,-,few,TRBV6-5,CASSYQVGTEAFF,TGTGCCAGCAGTTACCAGGTTGGGACTGAAGCTTTCTTT
TRBJ2-7,-,-,TRBV19,CASSNPTGYPYEQYF,TGTGCCAGTAGCAACCCGACAGGATACCCCTACGAGCAGTACTTC
TRBJ2-3,TRBD2,-,TRBV28,CASRGSGRWTDTQYF,TGTGCCAGCAGGGGTAGCGGGAGGTGGACAGATACGCAGTATTTT
TRBJ1-4,-,once,TRBV12-3/TRBV12-4,CASSAGQGEKLFF,TGTGCCAGCAGTGCCGGACAAGGGGAAAAACTGTTTTTT
TRBJ2-1,TRBD1,-,TRBV28,CASRDRGFNEQFF,TGTGCCAGTCGGGACAGGGGCTTCAATGAGCAGTTCTTC
TRBJ1-4,-,-,TRBV24-1,CATSDSGWDEKLFF,TGTGCCACCAGTGATTCAGGGTGGGATGAAAAACTGTTTTTT
TRBJ2-1,TRBD2,-,TRBV28,CATRLAGYNEQFF,TGTGCCACCCGACTAGCGGGATACAATGAGCAGTTCTTC
TRBJ2-1,TRBD2,-,TRBV11-2,CASSLMTGTSGLLEQFF,TGTGCCAGCAGCTTAATGACCGGGACTAGCGGCCTACTGGAGCAGTTCTTC
TRBJ2-7,TRBD1,-,TRBV6-5,CASRQPGQGIYEQYF,TGTGCCAGCAGACAACCGGGACAGGGGATCTACGAGCAGTACTTC
TRBJ1-4,TRBD1,-,TRBV5-8,CASSGQPNEKLFF,TGTGCCAGCTCGGGACAGCCTAATGAAAAACTGTTTTTT
TRBJ1-1,-,-,TRBV27,CASSLSVGAGTEAFF,TGTGCCAGCAGTTTATCTGTGGGGGCAGGCACTGAAGCTTTCTTT
TRBJ2-5,-,-,TRBV5-1,CASSLLGGPGKETQYF,TGCGCCAGCAGCCTCCTAGGGGGACCAGGAAAAGAGACCCAGTACTTC
TRBJ2-2,TRBD2,-,TRBV2,CASRGRDTGELFF,TGTGCCAGCAGGGGGAGGGACACCGGGGAGCTGTTTTTT
TRBJ2-3,TRBD1,-,TRBV11-1,CASTSGQASSTDTQYF,TGTGCCAGCACCTCTGGACAGGCCTCTAGCACAGATACGCAGTATTTT
TRBJ1-1,TRBD1,-,TRBV5-1,CASGGGQGVFTEAFF,TGCGCCAGCGGCGGGGGACAGGGTGTTTTCACTGAAGCTTTCTTT